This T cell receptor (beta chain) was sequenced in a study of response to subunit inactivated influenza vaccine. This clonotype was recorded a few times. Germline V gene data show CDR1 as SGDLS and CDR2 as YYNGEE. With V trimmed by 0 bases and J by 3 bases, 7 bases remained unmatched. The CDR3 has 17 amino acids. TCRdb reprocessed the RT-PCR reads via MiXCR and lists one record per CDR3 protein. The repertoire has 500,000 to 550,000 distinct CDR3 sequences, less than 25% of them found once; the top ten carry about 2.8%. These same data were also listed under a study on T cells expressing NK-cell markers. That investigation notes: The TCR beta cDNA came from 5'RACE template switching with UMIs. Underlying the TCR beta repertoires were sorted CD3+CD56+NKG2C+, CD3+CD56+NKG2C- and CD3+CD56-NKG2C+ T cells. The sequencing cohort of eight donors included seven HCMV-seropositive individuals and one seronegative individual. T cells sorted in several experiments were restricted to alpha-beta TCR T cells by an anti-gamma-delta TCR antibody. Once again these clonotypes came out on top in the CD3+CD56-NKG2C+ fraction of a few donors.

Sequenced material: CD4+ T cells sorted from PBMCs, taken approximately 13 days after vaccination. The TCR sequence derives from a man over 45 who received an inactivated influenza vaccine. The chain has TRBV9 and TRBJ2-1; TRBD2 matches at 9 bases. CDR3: CASSVGGAGGFYNEQFF. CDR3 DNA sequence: TGTGCCAGCAGCGTAGGTGGTGCGGGGGGGTTCTACAATGAGCAGTTCTTC.